This TCR beta chain is from a study of shared clonotypes between healthy human individuals. General study points: The expectation was that sequencing depth would affect clonotype sharing among donors. Relative to memory subsets, naive subsets generally showed larger estimated richness.

As for this clone: Its antigen is unknown.

Per the germline V gene, CDR1 is SGHVS and CDR2 is FNYEAQ. The V segment lost 4 bases and the J segment 1 base; nucleotides outside the gene matches: 7. CDR3 length equals 16 residues. This table comes from immunoSEQ multiplex PCR, and its TCRdb copy is limited to in-frame clones, with some not included. Of 2 million to 3 million clones listed, roughly 93% are singletons. The TCR sequence derives from a man between 18 and 29 years old in good health. Some clones in this sample may be carry-over from other donors' samples. The chain uses TRBV7-6 and TRBJ2-3, with 8 bases lining up with TRBD2. Sample: naive CD4+ T cells from PBMCs. Subset in this sample: CD45RA+ positively selected. DNA for the CDR3: TGTGCCAGCAGCTCGACTAGCGCGAGGGGCACAGATACGCAGTATTTT. Protein: CASSSTSARGTDTQYF.